The source of this T cell receptor (beta chain) is a study of blood T cell repertoires in COVID-19. Overall study context: The study drew acute and convalescent COVID-19 samples from the United States, Italy and Spain. The cDNA or gDNA used as material had been derived from T cells, B-cell-depleted T cells, or PBMCs.

The CDR3 consists of 14 residues. Per germline, CDR1 SEHNR and CDR2 FQNEAQ (reference sequence). The V end lost 3 bases, the J end lost 3 bases, and 10 bases lay between the germline ends. Original methodology: Estimated nucleated cell counts came from reference gene primer amplification. The protocol was immunoSEQ multiplex PCR, while the TCRdb copy is restricted to in-frame clones and leaves out a portion. Clone size and the V and J calls come from that table; the DNA yielded D and trimming. The sample records some 30,000 clones, roughly 90% being singletons. The sample taken for sequencing was peripheral blood. This chain joins TRBV7-9 and TRBJ2-3, with D possibly TRBD1 on 6 matching bases. The clonotype originates from a human donor in a cohort sampled during active COVID-19. CDR3 in amino acids: CASSLSTGTDTQYF. CDR3 DNA: TGTGCCAGCAGCTTGTCCACAGGGACAGATACGCAGTATTTT.